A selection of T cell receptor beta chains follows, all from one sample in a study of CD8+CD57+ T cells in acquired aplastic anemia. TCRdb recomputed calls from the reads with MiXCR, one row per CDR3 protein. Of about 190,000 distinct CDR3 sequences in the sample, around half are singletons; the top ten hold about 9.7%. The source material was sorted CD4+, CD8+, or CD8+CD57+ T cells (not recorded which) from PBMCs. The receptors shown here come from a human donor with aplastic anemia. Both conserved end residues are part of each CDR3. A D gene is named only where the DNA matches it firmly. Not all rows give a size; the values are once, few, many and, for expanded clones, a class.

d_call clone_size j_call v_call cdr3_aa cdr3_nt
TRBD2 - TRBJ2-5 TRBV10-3 CAISGTSGAQETQYF TGTGCCATCAGCGGGACTAGCGGGGCTCAAGAGACCCAGTACTTC
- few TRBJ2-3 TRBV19 CASSIPGRNTQYF TGTGCCAGTAGTATCCCCGGACGTAATACGCAGTATTTT
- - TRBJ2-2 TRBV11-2 CASSLRRVPGELFF TGTGCCAGCAGCCTCAGGAGGGTTCCCGGGGAGCTGTTTTTT
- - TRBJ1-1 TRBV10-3 CAISVDENTEAFF TGTGCCATCAGTGTGGACGAGAACACTGAAGCTTTCTTT
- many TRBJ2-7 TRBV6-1 CASSEGQAKAYEQYF TGTGCCAGCAGTGAAGGACAGGCAAAAGCCTACGAGCAGTACTTC
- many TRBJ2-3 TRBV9 CASSVAPLGRGTDTQYF TGTGCCAGCAGCGTAGCTCCTTTAGGGCGGGGCACAGATACGCAGTATTTT
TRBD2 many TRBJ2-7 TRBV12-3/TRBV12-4 CASRFSGGEQYF TGTGCCAGCAGGTTCTCGGGGGGCGAGCAGTACTTC
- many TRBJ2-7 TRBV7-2 CASSAGTRREQYF TGTGCCAGCAGCGCTGGGACTCGTCGTGAGCAGTACTTC
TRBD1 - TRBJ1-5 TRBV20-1 CSAPETGLNQPQHF TGCAGTGCTCCGGAGACAGGGCTCAATCAGCCCCAGCATTTT
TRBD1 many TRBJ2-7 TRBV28 CASSLGGQGIAEQYF TGTGCCAGCAGTTTAGGAGGACAGGGGATTGCCGAGCAGTACTTC
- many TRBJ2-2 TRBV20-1 CSAPSSVGELFF TGCAGTGCTCCTTCTAGCGTTGGGGAGCTGTTTTTT
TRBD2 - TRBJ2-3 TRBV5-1 CASSGGTSGRVADTQYF TGCGCCAGCAGCGGAGGGACTAGCGGGAGAGTAGCAGATACGCAGTATTTT
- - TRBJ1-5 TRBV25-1 CASSEVGQIYQPQHF TGTGCCAGCAGTGAAGTCGGCCAGATTTATCAGCCCCAGCATTTT
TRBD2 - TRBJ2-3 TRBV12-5 CASAPGGAGGNTDTQYF TGTGCTAGTGCCCCCGGAGGGGCGGGAGGGAACACAGATACGCAGTATTTT
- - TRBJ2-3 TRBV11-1 CASSLARSGDTDTQYF TGTGCCAGCAGCTTAGCGCGCAGCGGAGACACAGATACGCAGTATTTT
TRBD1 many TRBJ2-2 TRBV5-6 CASSGDRGNTGELFF TGTGCCAGCAGCGGGGACAGGGGAAACACCGGGGAGCTGTTTTTT
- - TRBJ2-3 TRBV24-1 CATTGQFGYF TGTGCCACCACCGGACAGTTCGGGTATTTT
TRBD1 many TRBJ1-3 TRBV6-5 CASSSGQASGNTIYF TGTGCCAGCAGTTCGGGACAGGCCTCTGGAAACACCATATATTTT
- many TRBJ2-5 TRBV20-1 CSGQAGQETQYF TGCAGTGGTCAAGCGGGTCAAGAGACCCAGTACTTC
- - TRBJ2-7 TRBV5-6 CASSFLSVGEQYF TGTGCCAGCAGCTTCCTTTCCGTCGGGGAGCAGTACTTC
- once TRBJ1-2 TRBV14 CASSQVAFLHGYTF TGTGCCAGCAGCCAAGTAGCCTTTCTACATGGCTACACCTTC
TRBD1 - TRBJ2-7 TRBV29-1 CSVDTGTGSYEQYF TGCAGCGTTGACACAGGGACAGGATCCTACGAGCAGTACTTC
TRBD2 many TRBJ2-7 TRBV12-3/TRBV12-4 CASSLDRLAGKDEQYF TGTGCCAGCAGTTTGGACCGTCTAGCGGGAAAAGACGAGCAGTACTTC
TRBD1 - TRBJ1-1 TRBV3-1 CASSQDRLAGQHTEAFF TGTGCCAGCAGCCAAGATCGGTTAGCGGGACAGCACACTGAAGCTTTCTTT
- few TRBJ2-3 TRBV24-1 CATSDHSDTTDTQYF TGTGCCACCAGTGATCATTCGGACACCACAGATACGCAGTATTTT
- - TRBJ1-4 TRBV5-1 CASSPGSAGEKLFF TGCGCCAGCAGCCCTGGAAGTGCCGGTGAAAAACTGTTTTTT
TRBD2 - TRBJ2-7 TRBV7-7 CASSLGLAGEQYF TGTGCCAGCAGCTTAGGACTAGCGGGCGAGCAGTACTTC
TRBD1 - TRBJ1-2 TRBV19 CASSPVPGQVYGYTF TGTGCCAGTAGTCCTGTTCCGGGACAGGTCTATGGCTACACCTTC